The text below deals with one T cell receptor (beta chain). Its antigen is not identified. The CDR3 loop spans 18 amino acids. Trimming cost V 8 bases and J 1 base; bases outside gene matches: 15. The presence of a unique molecular identifier marked each TCR cDNA molecule. Via MiXCR, TCRdb re-called the 5' RACE reads, giving one row per CDR3 protein. The sample has approximately 10,000 distinct CDR3 sequences; under 25% are singletons. The data derive from a study of spatial heterogeneity in lung cancer. The time point was: blood at routine non-recurrence follow-up after resection. Unsorted whole RNA from tumor, nontumor lung or frozen PBMC underwent sequencing. Findings and caveats of the study: Ubiquitous expanded tumor TCRs were observed in blood more at resection than follow-up.

Here the sequenced sample was PBMCs, taken at follow-up. The TCR was taken from a male donor with early-stage non-small cell lung cancer. The V gene is TRBV12-3 or TRBV12-4, the J gene TRBJ2-1; 9 bases fit TRBD2. Here the CDR3 reads CASRERLAVSRSYNEQFF. The DNA of the CDR3 is TGTGCCAGCCGGGAACGACTAGCGGTCTCTAGATCCTACAATGAGCAGTTCTTC.